This T cell receptor beta chain comes out of a study of CD8+CD57+ T cells in acquired aplastic anemia. Investigators profiled TCR beta VDJ and CDR3 from genomic DNA template. One entry per CDR3 protein results from TCRdb running MiXCR on the reads. The data contain approximately 170,000 distinct CDR3 sequences, 54% of them singletons. The CDR3 runs to 16 residues. V lost 3 bases, J lost 5 bases, and 8 bases stayed unmatched. The germline gives CDR1 SQVTM, CDR2 ANQGSEA. This clonotype turned up a few times. The specimen was sorted CD4+, CD8+, or CD8+CD57+ T cells (not recorded which) from PBMCs. This chain connects TRBV29-1 to TRBJ2-5, with 14 bases aligning to TRBD2. This TCR came from a human donor in good health, serving as a control. DNA of the CDR3: TGCAGCGTTGATGTGACTAGCGGGGGGGCATGGGAGACCCAGTACTTC. It is translated as CSVDVTSGGAWETQYF.